A single sample is the source of the 7 T cell receptor beta chains below, sequenced in a study of vaccination and CD4 T cells after COVID-19. Indicated treatment: roughly ten-day PBMC culture with coronavirus spike peptide pools or control peptides (ViraFEST assay). What these receptors recognize is not known. Sequencing of cultured CD4+ T cell DNA used the Oncomine TCR Beta short-read assay. TCRdb used MiXCR to reprocess the PCR reads, holding one entry per CDR3 protein. The repertoire holds thousands of distinct CDR3 sequences, under 75% seen once, with roughly a fifth in the top ten. The input for sequencing was cultured CD4+ T cells from blood, taken after SARS-CoV-2 vaccination. The source of these receptors is a human donor with COVID-19.

This clonotype occurred a few times. The chain combines TRBV11-2 with TRBJ2-5; D may correspond to TRBD1 or TRBD2 (5 bases each). Looked up from germline, CDR1 is SGHAT and CDR2 is FQNNGV. Trimming took 7 bases from V and 5 from J, leaving 20 bases between them. The CDR3 runs 15 residues. CDR3 sequence reads: CASTSAGLAVETQYF. In DNA, the CDR3 is TGTGCCAGCACCTCAGCAGGGCTAGCCGTCGAGACCCAGTACTTC.

V and J are TRBV7-8 and TRBJ1-1, with unresolved D. CDR3 size: 14 residues. The germline V and J ends were trimmed by 1 base and 0 bases, with 6 bases remaining between them. From germline, CDR1 is SGHVS and CDR2 FQNEAQ. The CDR3 reads CASSLGRLNTEAFF. In DNA form, the CDR3 reads TGTGCCAGCAGCTTAGGGAGGTTGAACACTGAAGCTTTCTTT.

CDR3 region: CATSTAATNEKLFF. The CDR3 DNA reads TGTGCCACCAGCACGGCTGCAACTAATGAAAAACTGTTTTTT. This chain joins TRBV15 and TRBJ1-4; the D is unclear. Trimming stripped 4 bases from V and 0 bases from J, with 6 bases between. The CDR3 loop spans 14 amino acids. The germline V gene has CDR1 LNHNV and CDR2 YYDKDF (reference sequence).

V gene TRBV30 combines with J gene TRBJ1-2; the D is unclear. Trimming shortened V by 4 bases and J by 8 bases, and 14 bases separated the two germline ends. The CDR3 spans 12 residues. Per the germline V gene, CDR1 is GTSNPN and CDR2 is SVGIG (reference sequence). In DNA form, the CDR3 reads TGTGCCTGGAAAGCAATTGGTGGGGGCTACACCTTC. Encoded protein: CAWKAIGGGYTF. The whole variable domain, filled in from reference TRBV30 and TRBJ1-2, reads SQTIHQWPATLVQPVGSPLSLECTVEGTSNPNLYWYRQAAGRGLQLLFYSVGIGQISSEVPQNLSASRPQDRQFILSSKKLLLSDSGFYLCAWKAIGGGYTFGSGTRLTVV.

The chain has TRBV6-2 or TRBV6-3 and TRBJ1-5; D perhaps matches TRBD1 (5 bases). CDR1 MNHEY and CDR2 SVGEGT come from the germline V gene. This CDR3 is built from 15 residues. The V gene lost 4 bases and the J gene lost 2 bases, with 12 bases spanning the gap. The CDR3 DNA follows: TGTGCCAGCAGTTCCGCAGGGAATGGCAATCAGCCCCAGCATTTT. This codes for CASSSAGNGNQPQHF.

V is TRBV30 and J is TRBJ1-5, with 7 bases lining up with TRBD1. CDR1 and CDR2 from the germline V gene are GTSNPN and SVGIG (reference sequence). This CDR3 has 14 amino acids. V shed 5 bases and J 1 base; nucleotides not matched to a gene: 5. CDR3 in DNA: TGTGCCTGGCGTCCAGGGGGGAGCAATCAGCCCCAGCATTTT. Translating it yields CAWRPGGSNQPQHF.

The chain carries TRBV7-7 and TRBJ2-5; 8 bases fit TRBD2. CDR3 length equals 13 residues. Germline-derived CDR1 and CDR2 are SSHAT and FNYEAQ (reference sequence). The CDR3 nucleotides are TGTGCTAGCCGGGGGACTAGTACTTTAACCCAGTACTTC. It codes for CASRGTSTLTQYF.